This T cell receptor (beta chain) was sequenced during a study of T cell responses to AZD1222 COVID-19 vaccine. Libraries were prepared by immunoSEQ multiplex PCR; TCRdb keeps only in-frame clonotypes and omits some of them. The sample consists of some 130,000 clones, around 90% of them appearing once. The V gene lost 2 bases and the J gene lost 9 bases, with 11 bases spanning the gap. The CDR3 loop spans 12 amino acids. Germline loops: CDR1 MDHEN, CDR2 SYDVKM. The rearrangement uses TRBV28 and TRBJ2-7; D remains unclear. This receptor was taken from an adult who received the AZD1222 COVID-19 vaccine. Sequencing used peripheral blood, obtained 28 days after the second AZD1222 dose. The CDR3 bases are TGTGCCAGCAGTTTAGCGGTCCTCGGGCAGTACTTC. Translated: CASSLAVLGQYF.